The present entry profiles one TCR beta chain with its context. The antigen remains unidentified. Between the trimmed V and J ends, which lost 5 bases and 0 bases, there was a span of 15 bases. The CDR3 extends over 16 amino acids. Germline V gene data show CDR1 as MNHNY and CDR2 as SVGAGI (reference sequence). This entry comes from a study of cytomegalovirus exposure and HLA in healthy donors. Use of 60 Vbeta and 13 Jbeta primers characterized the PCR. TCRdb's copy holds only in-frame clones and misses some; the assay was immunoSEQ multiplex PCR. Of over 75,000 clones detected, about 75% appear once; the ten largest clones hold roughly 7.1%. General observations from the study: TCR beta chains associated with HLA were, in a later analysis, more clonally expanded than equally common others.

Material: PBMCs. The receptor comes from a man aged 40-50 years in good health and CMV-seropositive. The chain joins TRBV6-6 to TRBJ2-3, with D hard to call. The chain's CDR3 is CASSGPLRPSTDTQYF. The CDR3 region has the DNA TGTGCCAGCAGTGGCCCTCTGCGGCCTAGCACAGATACGCAGTATTTT.